This TCR beta chain stems from a study of response to subunit inactivated influenza vaccine. Study-wide points: Authors suggested seasonal influenza vaccinations each recruit few new T cells.

Worth noting for this clonotype: Its antigen is unknown.

Via MiXCR, TCRdb re-called the RT-PCR reads, giving one row per CDR3 protein. The sample shows just over 300,000 distinct CDR3 sequences, 20% to 25% of them seen only once. This sample comprised PBMCs from blood, obtained about 20 months after vaccination. This receptor was obtained from a man aged 45 to 75 who received an inactivated influenza vaccine.

CDR3 region: CSARNIQGAGNTIYF. The CDR3 DNA follows: TGCAGTGCTAGAAACATACAGGGGGCTGGAAACACCATATATTTT. The chain is built from TRBV20-1 and TRBJ1-3; 8 bases line up with TRBD1. The germline gives CDR1 DFQATT, CDR2 SNEGSKA (reference sequence). CDR3 length equals 15 residues. V lost 2 bases to trimming and J lost 2 bases; unmatched junction nucleotides: 5.